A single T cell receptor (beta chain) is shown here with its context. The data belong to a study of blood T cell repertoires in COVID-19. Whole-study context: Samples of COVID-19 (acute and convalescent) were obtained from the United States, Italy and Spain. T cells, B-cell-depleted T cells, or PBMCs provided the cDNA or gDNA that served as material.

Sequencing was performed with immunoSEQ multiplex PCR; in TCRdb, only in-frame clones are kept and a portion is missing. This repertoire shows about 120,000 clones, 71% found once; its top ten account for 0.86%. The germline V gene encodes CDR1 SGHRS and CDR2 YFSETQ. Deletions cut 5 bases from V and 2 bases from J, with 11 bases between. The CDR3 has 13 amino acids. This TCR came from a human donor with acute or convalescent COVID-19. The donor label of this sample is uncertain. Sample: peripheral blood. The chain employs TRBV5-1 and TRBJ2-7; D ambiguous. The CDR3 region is CASSLRSTYEQYF. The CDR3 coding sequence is TGCGCCAGCAGTTTAAGGAGTACCTACGAGCAGTACTTC.